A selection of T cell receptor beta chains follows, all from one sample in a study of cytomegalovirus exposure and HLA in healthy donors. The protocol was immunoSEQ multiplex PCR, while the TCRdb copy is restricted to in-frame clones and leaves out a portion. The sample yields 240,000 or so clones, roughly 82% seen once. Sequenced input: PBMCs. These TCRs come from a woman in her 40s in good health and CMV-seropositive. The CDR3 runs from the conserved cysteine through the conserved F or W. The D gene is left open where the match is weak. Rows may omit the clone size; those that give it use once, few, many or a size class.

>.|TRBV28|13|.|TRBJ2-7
CASSKSWGDEQYF
TGTGCCAGCAGTAAAAGTTGGGGGGATGAGCAGTACTTC
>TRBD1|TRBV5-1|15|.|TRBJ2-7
CASRRDSGTAYEQYF
TGCGCCAGCAGGAGGGACAGCGGCACGGCCTACGAGCAGTACTTC
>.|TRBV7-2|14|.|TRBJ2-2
CASSPRASIGELFF
TGTGCCAGCAGCCCTCGGGCTAGCATCGGGGAGCTGTTTTTT
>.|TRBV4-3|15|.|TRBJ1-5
CASSQSGGRGQPQHF
TGCGCCAGCAGCCAGTCAGGAGGGCGGGGGCAGCCCCAGCATTTT
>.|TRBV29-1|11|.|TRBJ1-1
CSVGEPTEAFF
TGCAGCGTTGGGGAGCCGACTGAAGCTTTCTTT
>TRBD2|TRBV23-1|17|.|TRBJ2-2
CASSQSELAGGPGELFF
TGCGCCAGCAGTCAATCGGAACTAGCGGGAGGGCCCGGGGAGCTGTTTTTT
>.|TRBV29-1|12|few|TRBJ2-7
CSVDVRANEQYF
TGCAGCGTTGATGTCAGGGCGAACGAGCAGTACTTC
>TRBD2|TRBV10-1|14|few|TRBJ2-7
CASAPGGAYYEQYF
TGCGCCAGCGCCCCCGGGGGGGCGTACTACGAGCAGTACTTC
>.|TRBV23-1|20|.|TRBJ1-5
CASSQRPKDTFLKMTQPQHF
TGCGCCAGCAGTCAAAGGCCAAAAGACACCTTCTTAAAGATGACTCAGCCCCAGCATTTT
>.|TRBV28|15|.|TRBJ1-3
CASLGPDWRGNTIYF
TGTGCCAGCCTAGGTCCGGACTGGCGCGGAAACACCATATATTTT
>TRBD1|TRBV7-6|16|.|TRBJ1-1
CASSFSQDRGNTEAFF
TGTGCCAGCAGCTTTAGTCAGGACAGGGGGAACACTGAAGCTTTCTTT
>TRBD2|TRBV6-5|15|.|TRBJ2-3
CASSLTSGRTDTQYF
TGTGCCAGCAGTTTGACTAGCGGCCGCACAGATACGCAGTATTTT
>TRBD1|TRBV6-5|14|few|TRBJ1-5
CASSSQQGNQPQHF
TGTGCCAGCAGTTCACAACAGGGGAATCAGCCCCAGCATTTT
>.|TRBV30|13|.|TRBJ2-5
CAWSTGYQETQYF
TGTGCCTGGAGTACGGGGTATCAAGAGACCCAGTACTTC
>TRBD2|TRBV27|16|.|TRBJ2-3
CASTSGGGWTTDTQYF
TGTGCCAGCACTAGCGGGGGGGGATGGACCACAGATACGCAGTATTTT
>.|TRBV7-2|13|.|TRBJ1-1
CASSLEQNTEAFF
TGTGCCAGCAGCTTAGAACAGAACACTGAAGCTTTCTTT
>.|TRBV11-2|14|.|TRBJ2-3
CASRPVGPEDTQYF
TGTGCCAGCAGGCCGGTGGGGCCTGAAGATACGCAGTATTTT
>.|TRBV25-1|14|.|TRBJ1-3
CASATGSSGNTIYF
TGTGCCAGTGCAACAGGGAGCTCTGGAAACACCATATATTTT
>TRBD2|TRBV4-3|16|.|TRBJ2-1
CASSQTTSGRVLRQFF
TGCGCCAGCAGCCAGACAACTAGCGGGAGGGTTCTTAGGCAGTTCTTC
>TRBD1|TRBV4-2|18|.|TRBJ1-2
CASSQVPGQGARGYGYTF
TGTGCCAGCAGCCAAGTCCCCGGACAGGGGGCGCGTGGCTATGGCTACACCTTC
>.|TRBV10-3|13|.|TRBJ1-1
CAIAGQPNTEAFF
TGTGCCATCGCTGGACAGCCGAACACTGAAGCTTTCTTT
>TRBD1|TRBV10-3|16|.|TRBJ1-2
CAISLSDGQGASGYTF
TGTGCCATCAGTCTATCCGACGGACAGGGGGCTAGTGGCTACACCTTC
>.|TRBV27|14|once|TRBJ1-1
CASSLWAGNTEAFF
TGTGCCAGCAGTTTATGGGCAGGGAACACTGAAGCTTTCTTT
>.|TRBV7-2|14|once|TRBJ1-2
CASSSQGKGYGYTF
TGTGCCAGCAGCTCGCAGGGGAAAGGTTATGGCTACACCTTC
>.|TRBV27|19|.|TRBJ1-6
CASSFLITRTLGYNSPLHF
TGTGCCAGCAGTTTCCTAATCACTCGTACTCTCGGCTATAATTCACCCCTCCACTTT
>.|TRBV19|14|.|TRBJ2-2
CASSIRAGTGELFF
TGTGCCAGTAGTATAAGAGCAGGCACCGGGGAGCTGTTTTTT
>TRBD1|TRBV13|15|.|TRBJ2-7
CASSSPTGASYEQYF
TGTGCCAGCAGCTCCCCGACAGGGGCCTCCTACGAGCAGTACTTC
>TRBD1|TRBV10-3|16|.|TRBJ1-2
CAISDVRDRDGYGYTF
TGTGCCATCAGTGATGTCCGGGACAGGGATGGCTATGGCTACACCTTC
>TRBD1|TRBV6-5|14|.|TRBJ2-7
CASSYSRQGYEQYF
TGTGCCAGCAGTTACTCTAGACAGGGATACGAGCAGTACTTC
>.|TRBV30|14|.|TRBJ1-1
CAWSRTVLNTEAFF
TGTGCCTGGAGTCGGACAGTTCTGAACACTGAAGCTTTCTTT
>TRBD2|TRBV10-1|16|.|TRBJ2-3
CASSEGLAGVTDTQYF
TGCGCCAGCAGTGAGGGGCTAGCGGGGGTCACAGATACGCAGTATTTT
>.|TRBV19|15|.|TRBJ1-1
CASNLWGQGNTEAFF
TGTGCCAGTAACCTATGGGGGCAGGGGAACACTGAAGCTTTCTTT